This TCR beta chain was sequenced for a study of blood T cell repertoires in COVID-19. Study as a whole: Acute and convalescent COVID-19 specimens originated in the United States, Italy and Spain. T cells, B-cell-depleted T cells, or PBMCs provided the cDNA or gDNA that served as material.

This CDR3 has 16 residues. CDR1 is SGDLS, CDR2 YYNGEE, per germline. Unmatched junction bases numbered 10, after V lost 5 bases and J lost 2 bases. Original analysis: Reference gene primer amplification gave nucleated cell count estimates. Method: immunoSEQ multiplex PCR; TCRdb's copy keeps in-frame clones and lacks some. For V, J and clone size, that table is used; D and trimming come from the DNA. This table holds 200,000 to 250,000 clones, around 88% found once. The chain has TRBV9 and TRBJ2-3, with TRBD1 matching 8 bases. This TCR derives from a man between 18 and 29 years old with active or convalescent COVID-19. Source material: peripheral blood. The CDR3 DNA sequence: TGTGCCAGCAGGGACGGGACAGGAGACCCCACAGATACGCAGTATTTT. It translates to CASRDGTGDPTDTQYF.